The TCR beta chain described here comes from a study of T cell repertoires in cytomegalovirus infection. Study information: It was the public TCR beta signatures that indicated both CMV infection and matching HLA type. The study's findings and limits: HLA-C-restricted CMV clonotypes gave the most frequent clonotype in two of eight donors.

TCRdb reprocessed the reads via MiXCR and lists one record per CDR3 protein. The sample includes approximately 250,000 distinct CDR3 sequences, over 8% of them seen just once. This clonotype was seen many times. Its antigen remains unidentified. The CDR3 consists of 12 residues. Trimming removed 5 bases from V and 6 bases from J, with 8 bases in between. In germline, CDR1 is SGHVS, CDR2 FNYEAQ. The origin of this receptor is a human donor in good health (CMV status not recorded). Some clones in this sample may be carry-over from other donors' samples. V gene TRBV7-6 combines with J gene TRBJ1-3, with D hard to call. Sequences were obtained from PBMCs. CDR3 sequence (DNA): TGTGCCAGCAGCGCCGGGGTAAACACCATATATTTT. Residues: CASSAGVNTIYF.